What follows are 9 T cell receptor beta chains derived from one specimen sequenced in a study of blood T cell repertoires in COVID-19. Libraries were prepared by immunoSEQ multiplex PCR; TCRdb keeps only in-frame clonotypes and omits some of them. Of some 300,000 clones listed, about nine tenths are singletons. The sample comprised peripheral blood. These receptors were taken from a woman in her fifties or sixties with COVID-19, enrolled during active disease.

The chain uses TRBV3-1 (or the pseudogene TRBV3-2) and TRBJ2-2, with a possible D match to TRBD2 (6 bases). The CDR3 covers 16 residues. CDR1 and CDR2 (germline): LGHDT, YNNKEL (reference sequence). The V gene lost 3 bases and the J gene lost 7 bases, with 18 bases spanning the gap. The CDR3 bases are TGTGCCAGCAGCCATCTCGCTGGGGGGAGACGCGGGGAGCTGTTTTTT. This gives the protein CASSHLAGGRRGELFF.

The CDR3 region is CASSQDATTGGGEGLCEAFF. DNA for the CDR3: TGTGCCAGCAGCCAAGATGCGACGACAGGGGGCGGGGAGGGGCTTTGCGAAGCTTTCTTT. This chain uses TRBV3-1 (or the pseudogene TRBV3-2) with TRBJ1-1; TRBD1 matches at 10 bases. The ends lost 0 bases at V and 8 bases at J; junction bases unmatched: 21. The CDR3 consists of 20 residues. Germline values: CDR1 LGHDT, CDR2 YNNKEL (reference sequence).

Regarding this clone: Additional DNA sequences in this sample encode the identical CDR3. The CDR3 here is CASSILNEQFF. The CDR3 DNA follows: TGTGCCAGTAGTATCCTCAATGAGCAGTTCTTC. The chain recombines TRBV19 with TRBJ2-1; D uncertain. Germline CDR1 is LNHDA and CDR2 is SQIVND (reference sequence). V was cut by 3 bases and J by 6 bases, with 3 bases left in between. There are 11 residues in the CDR3.

The V gene is TRBV7-3, the J gene TRBJ1-2; D is unresolved. CDR1 is SGHTA, CDR2 FQGTGA, per germline. Trimming stripped 1 base from V and 3 bases from J, with 6 bases between. The CDR3 loop spans 13 amino acids. The CDR3: CASSLRSDYGYTF. The CDR3 DNA reads as TGTGCCAGCAGCTTAAGGTCAGACTATGGCTACACCTTC.

The chain recombines TRBV19 with TRBJ2-5; possible D gene TRBD1, 5 bases. The CDR3 covers 11 residues. Trimming stripped 11 bases from V and 0 bases from J, with 7 bases between. CDR1 and CDR2 (germline): LNHDA, SQIVND (reference sequence). The CDR3, as DNA: TGTGCCGAGGACAACCAAGAGACCCAGTACTTC. Its translation is CAEDNQETQYF.

This clone appeared a few times. The rearrangement joins TRBV5-1 to TRBJ1-5; 7 nucleotides match TRBD1. Germline loops: CDR1 SGHRS, CDR2 YFSETQ. This CDR3 is built from 15 residues. The trim removed 4 bases at V and 2 bases at J, leaving 6 bases unmatched. CDR3 residues: CASSLTGIGNQPQHF. As DNA, the CDR3 is TGCGCCAGCAGCCTGACAGGGATTGGCAATCAGCCCCAGCATTTT. The variable domain in full, with the rest retrieved from reference TRBV5-1 and TRBJ1-5, is KAGVTQTPRYLIKTRGQQVTLSCSPISGHRSVSWYQQTPGQGLQFLFEYFSETQRNKGNFPGRFSGRQFSNSRSEMNVSTLELGDSALYLCASSLTGIGNQPQHFGDGTRLSIL.

The chain has TRBV7-2 and TRBJ1-5, with TRBD1 matching 9 bases. The V segment lost 7 bases and the J segment 7 bases; nucleotides outside the gene matches: 11. Germline V CDR1 and CDR2: SGHTA, FQGNSA. The CDR3 contains 15 residues. This chain's CDR3 is CASNPGTGLGQPQHF. The CDR3 nucleotides are TGTGCCAGCAATCCTGGGACAGGGCTTGGACAGCCCCAGCATTTT. The full variable domain, in which reference TRBV7-2 and TRBJ1-5 provide the parts outside the CDR3, is GAGVSQSPSNKVTEKGKDVELRCDPISGHTALYWYRQSLGQGLEFLIYFQGNSAPDKSGLPSDRFSAERTGGSVSTLTIQRTQQEDSAVYLCASNPGTGLGQPQHFGDGTRLSIL.

This chain links TRBV5-1 with TRBJ1-5, with D tentatively TRBD1 (5 bases). Trimming took off 0 bases at V and 0 bases at J, with 10 bases between the two ends. CDR1 and CDR2 from the germline V gene are SGHRS and YFSETQ. This CDR3 region has 16 residues. In nucleotides, the CDR3 is TGCGCCAGCAGCTTGGGTTGGGGCGATAGCAATCAGCCCCAGCATTTT. Translation: CASSLGWGDSNQPQHF.

CDR3 DNA: TGTGCCAGCAGCCCCCAGGGCCATGAGCAGTTCTTC. Translation gives CASSPQGHEQFF. The chain couples TRBV7-2 to TRBJ2-1; tentative D call: TRBD1 (5 bases). CDR1 and CDR2 (germline): SGHTA, FQGNSA. CDR3 length: 12 amino acids. V was pared by 5 bases and J by 8 bases, with 10 bases between.